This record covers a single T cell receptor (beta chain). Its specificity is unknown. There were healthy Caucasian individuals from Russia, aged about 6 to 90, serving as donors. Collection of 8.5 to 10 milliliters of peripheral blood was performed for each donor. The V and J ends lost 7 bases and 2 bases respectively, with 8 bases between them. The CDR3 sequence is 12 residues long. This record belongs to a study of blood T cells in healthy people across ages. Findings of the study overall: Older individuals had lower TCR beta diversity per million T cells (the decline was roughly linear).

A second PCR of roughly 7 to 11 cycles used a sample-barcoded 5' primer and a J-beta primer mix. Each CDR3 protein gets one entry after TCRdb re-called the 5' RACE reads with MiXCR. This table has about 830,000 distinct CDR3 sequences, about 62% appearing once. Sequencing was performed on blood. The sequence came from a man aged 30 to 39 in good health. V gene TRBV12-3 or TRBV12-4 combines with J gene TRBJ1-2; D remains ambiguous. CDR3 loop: CASMGRNYGYTF. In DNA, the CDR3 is TGTGCCAGCATGGGCCGAAACTATGGCTACACCTTC.